Listed here are 5 T cell receptor beta chains from one sample, sequenced in a study of Ad26.COV2.S vaccination and SARS-CoV-2 variants (dated by TCRdb to the early 2020s). Interpreted using the paper, the treatment or condition label stands for: approximately 18 received Ad26.COV2.S at low or high dose, single or two shots; about 5 received placebo; per-sample allocation not given. For vaccine and placebo recipients, repertoires were sequenced using samples collected on day 63 after the first injection. The library was generated by the immunoSEQ multiplex PCR assay. The source is immuneACCESS, and TCRdb retained only in-frame sequences with V and J called. Part of the clones is not carried over; for the studies checked, unresolved V genes explain less than half of this, and the remainder is unexplained. For this sample the table gives approximately 360,000 clones, of which 80% to 90% were detected only once. The ten largest account for nearly 7.5% of the sample.

The sequences come from peripheral blood, collected in a trial of Ad26.COV2.S vaccine versus placebo. The receptors were gathered from a person aged 18-60 years who received the Ad26.COV2.S COVID-19 vaccine or a placebo.

V and J are TRBV9 and TRBJ2-7; TRBD2 is a possible D gene (5 bases). The CDR3 contains 14 residues. Germline CDR1 is SGDLS and CDR2 is YYNGEE. Trimming took off 0 bases at V and 1 base at J, with 8 bases between the two ends. The chain's CDR3 is CASSVGGSSYEQYF. CDR3 sequence (DNA): TGTGCCAGCAGCGTAGGAGGGTCTTCCTACGAGCAGTACTTC.

In this sample, this clone turned up a few times. The chain joins TRBV6-5 to TRBJ1-5, with a weak D call TRBD1 (6 bases). This CDR3 comprises 15 residues. V shed 2 bases and J shed 2 bases, with 10 bases lying between them. Germline CDR1 is MNHEY and CDR2 is SVGAGI. CDR3 residues: CASSYAGGGNQPQHF. Written as DNA, the CDR3 is TGTGCCAGCAGTTACGCGGGGGGCGGCAATCAGCCCCAGCATTTT.

The chain recombines TRBV13 with TRBJ2-7; D is possibly TRBD1 (5 bases). Trimming took 10 bases from V and 2 from J, leaving 18 bases between them. CDR3 length: 14 residues. Germline loops: CDR1 PRHDT, CDR2 FYEKMQ (reference sequence). The CDR3 is CATSKEQGTYEQYF. The CDR3 nucleotides read TGTGCCACCTCGAAGGAGCAGGGAACCTACGAGCAGTACTTC. Full variable domain (remainder filled in from reference TRBV13 and TRBJ2-7): AAGVIQSPRHLIKEKRETATLKCYPIPRHDTVYWYQQGPGQDPQFLISFYEKMQSDKGSIPDRFSAQQFSDYHSELNMSSLELGDSALYFCATSKEQGTYEQYFGPGTRLTVT.

The chain links TRBV3-1 (or the pseudogene TRBV3-2) to TRBJ2-7; TRBD2 might be the D (5 bases). The CDR3 is 12 residues long. Trimming took 4 bases from V and 5 from J, leaving 9 bases between them. In germline, CDR1 is LGHDT, CDR2 YNNKEL (reference sequence). The CDR3 sequence: CASSRSANEQYF. DNA for the CDR3: TGTGCCAGCAGCCGTAGCGCGAACGAGCAGTACTTC.

This clone has more than one count but fewer than ten. This chain uses TRBV9 with TRBJ2-5; D gene uncertain. Germline loops: CDR1 SGDLS, CDR2 YYNGEE. Trimming pared 1 base from V and 3 bases from J, leaving 1 base between. The CDR3 is 11 amino acids. In DNA form, the CDR3 reads TGTGCCAGCAGCGTAAAAGAGACCCAGTACTTC. Amino acid sequence: CASSVKETQYF.